This T cell receptor beta chain comes out of a study of post-analysis software for immune sequencing data. Broader study findings: Comparison of patients with controls showed about 5 TRBV segments more frequent in patients, TRBV5-6, TRBV5-1 and TRBV20-1 among them. Strong co-clustering by F measure linked samples that shared a preparation batch.

This clonotype was observed a handful of times. Its antigen is unidentified. Prepared TCR beta cDNA libraries contained unique molecular identifiers. TCRdb fed the PCR reads into MiXCR, producing one record per CDR3 protein. The table has 740,000 or so distinct CDR3 sequences, approximately 53% seen once. Unmatched junction bases numbered 2, after V lost 7 bases and J lost 9 bases. From germline, CDR1 is MNHNY and CDR2 SVGAGI (reference sequence). The CDR3 totals 11 residues. Sequenced: blood. The genes are TRBV6-6 and TRBJ2-1, with TRBD1 matching over 8 bases. The receptor was isolated from a girl aged 5-17 years with multiple sclerosis. The CDR3, as DNA: TGTGCCAGCAAGGGACAGGCTGAGCAGTTCTTC. Amino acid sequence: CASKGQAEQFF.